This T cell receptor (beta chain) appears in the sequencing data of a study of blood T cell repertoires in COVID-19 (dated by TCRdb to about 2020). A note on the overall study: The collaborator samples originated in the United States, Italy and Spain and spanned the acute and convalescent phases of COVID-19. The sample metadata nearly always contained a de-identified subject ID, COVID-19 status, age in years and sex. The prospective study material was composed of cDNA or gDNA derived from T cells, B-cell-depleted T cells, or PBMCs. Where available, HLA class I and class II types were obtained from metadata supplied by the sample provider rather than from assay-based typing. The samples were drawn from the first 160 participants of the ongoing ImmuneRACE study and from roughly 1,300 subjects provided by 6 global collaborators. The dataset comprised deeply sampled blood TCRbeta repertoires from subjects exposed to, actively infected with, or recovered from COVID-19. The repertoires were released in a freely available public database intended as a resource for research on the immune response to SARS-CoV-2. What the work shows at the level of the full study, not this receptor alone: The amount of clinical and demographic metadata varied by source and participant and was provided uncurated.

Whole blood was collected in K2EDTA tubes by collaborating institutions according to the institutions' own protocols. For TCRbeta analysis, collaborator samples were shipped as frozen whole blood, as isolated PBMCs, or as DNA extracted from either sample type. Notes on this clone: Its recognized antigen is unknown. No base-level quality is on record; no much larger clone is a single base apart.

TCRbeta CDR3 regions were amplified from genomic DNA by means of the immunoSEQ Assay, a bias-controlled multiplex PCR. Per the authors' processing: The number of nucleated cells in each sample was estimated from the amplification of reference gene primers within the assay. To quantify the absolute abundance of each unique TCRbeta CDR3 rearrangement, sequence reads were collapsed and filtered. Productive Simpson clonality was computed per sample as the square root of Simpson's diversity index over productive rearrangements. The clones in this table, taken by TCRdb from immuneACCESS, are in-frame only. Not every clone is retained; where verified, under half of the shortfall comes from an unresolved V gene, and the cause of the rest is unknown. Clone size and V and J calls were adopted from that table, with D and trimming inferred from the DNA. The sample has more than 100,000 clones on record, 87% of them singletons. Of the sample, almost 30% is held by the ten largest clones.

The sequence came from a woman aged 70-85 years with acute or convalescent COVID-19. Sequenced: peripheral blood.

The base sequence is TGCGCCAGCAGCTCGCGGGGGGGAAGCACAGATACGCAGTATTTT. Its amino acids are CASSSRGGSTDTQYF. The chain uses TRBV5-1 and TRBJ2-3; 9 middle bases align to TRBD2. Unmatched junction bases come to 2, with V trimmed by 3 bases and J by 0 bases. The CDR3 has 15 amino acids, counting the end cysteine and phenylalanine. The sequence is cut down to CDR3 DNA, 45 bases in frame from base 1. The germline V gene specifies SGHRS as CDR1 and YFSETQ as CDR2.